This T cell receptor (beta chain) derives from a study of a mutant IDH1 vaccine in newly diagnosed glioma. Across the whole study: Once 4-6 weeks had passed after radiotherapy alone, vaccination started, or it started with temozolomide cycles. Visits designated V12 and V13 were conducted at weeks 35 and 47, respectively.

The time point is: week 35, safety follow-up. In the vaccine, a single dose held 300 ug of the mutant IDH1 20-mer peptide, along with topical imiquimod. This clone has only one observation. The antigen is not known. TCRdb's copy holds only in-frame clones and misses some; the assay was immunoSEQ multiplex PCR. Here the sample spans tens of thousands of clones, around 76% being singletons. Germline V gene data show CDR1 as SGHDN and CDR2 as FVKESK. Trimming took 2 bases from V and 4 from J, leaving 5 bases between them. The CDR3 is 12 residues long. Study-wide results and limits: Immune responses arising from the vaccine appeared in around 93% of patients.

V is TRBV14 and J is TRBJ1-2; D gene unclear. The TCR sequence derives from a man aged 50 or older with glioma. The sample here was PBMCs, taken from a glioma patient whose treatment included an IDH1 peptide vaccine. CDR3 sequence: CASSQTFYGYTF. CDR3 in DNA: TGTGCCAGCAGCCAAACCTTCTATGGCTACACCTTC.